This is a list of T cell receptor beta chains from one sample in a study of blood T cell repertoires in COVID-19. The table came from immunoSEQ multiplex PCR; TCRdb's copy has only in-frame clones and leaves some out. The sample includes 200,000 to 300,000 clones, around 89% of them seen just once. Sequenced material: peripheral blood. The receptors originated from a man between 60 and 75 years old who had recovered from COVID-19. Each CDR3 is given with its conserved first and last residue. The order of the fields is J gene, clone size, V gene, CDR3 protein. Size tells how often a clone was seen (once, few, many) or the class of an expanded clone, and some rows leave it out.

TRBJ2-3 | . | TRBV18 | CASSPGVAATDTQYF
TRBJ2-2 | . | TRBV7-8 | CASSFRRGGLNTGELFF
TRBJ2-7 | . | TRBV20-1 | CSAHDEEQYF
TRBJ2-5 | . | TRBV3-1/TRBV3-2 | CASTARTTGLRPQYF
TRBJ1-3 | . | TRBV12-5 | CASGITSGTGGGNTIYF
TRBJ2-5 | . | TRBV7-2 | CASLRGSGETQYF
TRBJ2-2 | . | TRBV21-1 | CASSPRQGDTGELFF
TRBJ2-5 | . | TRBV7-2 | CASSPQAGLRETQYF
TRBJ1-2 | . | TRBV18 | CASSPAGLGYGYTF
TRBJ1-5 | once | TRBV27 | CASSFGGAGQPQHF
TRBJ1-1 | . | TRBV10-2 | CASSESTAGPLGAFF
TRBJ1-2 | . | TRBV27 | CASSSYPGQGPLTYGYTF
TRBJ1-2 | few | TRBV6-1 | CASSEVGRQGGYTF
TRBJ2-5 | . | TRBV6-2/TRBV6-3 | CASSYSNRRETQYF
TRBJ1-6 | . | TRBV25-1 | CASSEFTGTGSPLHF
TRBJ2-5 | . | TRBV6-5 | CASSPSGGAGETQYF
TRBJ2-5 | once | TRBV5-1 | CASSGGTGNSRQRQETQYF
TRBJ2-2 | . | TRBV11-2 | CASRTGTNTGELFF
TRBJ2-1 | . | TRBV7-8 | CASSGRRQGANEQFF
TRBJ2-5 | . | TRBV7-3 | CASSFSAGGGETQYF
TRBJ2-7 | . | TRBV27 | CATREGPYEQYF
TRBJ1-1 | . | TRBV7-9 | CASAGFVNTEAFF
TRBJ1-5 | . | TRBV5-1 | CASSLDNNQPQHF
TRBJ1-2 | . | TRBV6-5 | CASRDTSYTF
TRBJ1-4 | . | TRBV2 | CANMAGANEKLFF
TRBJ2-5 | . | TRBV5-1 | CASSLDGQETQYF
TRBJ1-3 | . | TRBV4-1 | CASSPDTTRGGNTIYF
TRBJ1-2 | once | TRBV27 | CASSIGQGASGYTF
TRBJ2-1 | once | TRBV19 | CASSIDRGRQSLAGGREQFF
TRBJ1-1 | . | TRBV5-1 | CASSLGTGRWIF
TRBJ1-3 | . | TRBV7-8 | CASSLGGPSGNTIYF
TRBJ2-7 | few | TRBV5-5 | CASSLAGSGSTYEQYF
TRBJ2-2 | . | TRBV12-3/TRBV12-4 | CASSGDKGELFF
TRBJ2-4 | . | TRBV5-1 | CASSLALLTSSTKNIQYF
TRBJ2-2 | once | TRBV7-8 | CASRRTENTGELFF
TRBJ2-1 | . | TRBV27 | CASSYTTSGGYNEQFF
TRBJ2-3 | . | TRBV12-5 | CASAMTGLEDTQYF